This T cell receptor beta chain was obtained from a study of multiple sclerosis patients with progressive multifocal leukoencephalopathy. From germline, CDR1 is MNHNY and CDR2 SVGAGI (reference sequence). The CDR3 spans 16 residues. The V segment lost 3 bases and the J segment 0 bases; nucleotides outside the gene matches: 6. Assay used: immunoSEQ multiplex PCR; TCRdb lists only in-frame clones, some missing. The table records over 25,000 clones, roughly 90% of them present only once. This sample's time point: time of PML onset. This chain connects TRBV6-6 to TRBJ2-7; 9 bases line up with TRBD2. The starting material was PBMCs, obtained from a patient treated with natalizumab. The source is a human donor with progressive multifocal leukoencephalopathy. In nucleotides, the CDR3 is TGTGCCAGCAGTTATAAAGCGGGAGGCCTCTCCTACGAGCAGTACTTC. It is translated as CASSYKAGGLSYEQYF.